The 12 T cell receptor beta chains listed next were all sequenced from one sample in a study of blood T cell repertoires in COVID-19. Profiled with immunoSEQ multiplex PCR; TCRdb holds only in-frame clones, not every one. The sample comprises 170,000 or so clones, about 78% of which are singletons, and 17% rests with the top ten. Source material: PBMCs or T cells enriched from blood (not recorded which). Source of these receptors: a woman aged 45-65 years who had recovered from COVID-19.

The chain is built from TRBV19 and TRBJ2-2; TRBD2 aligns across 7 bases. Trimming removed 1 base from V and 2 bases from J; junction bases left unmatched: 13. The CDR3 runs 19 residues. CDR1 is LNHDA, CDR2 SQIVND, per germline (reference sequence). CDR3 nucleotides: TGTGCCAGTAGTATAGGGTGGCGCGGGAGTGCGCGCAACACCGGGGAGCTGTTTTTT. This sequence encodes CASSIGWRGSARNTGELFF.

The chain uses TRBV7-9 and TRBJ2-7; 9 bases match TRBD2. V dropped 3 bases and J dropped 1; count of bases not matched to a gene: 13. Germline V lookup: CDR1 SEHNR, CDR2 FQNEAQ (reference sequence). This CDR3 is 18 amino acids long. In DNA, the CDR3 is TGTGCCAGCAGCTTTAGGGTTAGCGGGAGTGGAAGGTCCTACGAGCAGTACTTC. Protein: CASSFRVSGSGRSYEQYF.

CDR3 in amino acids: CASSSPNSGQETQYF. For the CDR3, the DNA is TGTGCCAGCAGCTCCCCCAATAGCGGGCAAGAGACCCAGTACTTC. The chain joins TRBV5-5 to TRBJ2-5; 7 bases fit TRBD2. The CDR3 has 15 residues. V shed 3 bases and J 2 bases; nucleotides not matched to a gene: 7. Germline V gene lookup returns CDR1 SGHKS and CDR2 YYEKEE (reference sequence).

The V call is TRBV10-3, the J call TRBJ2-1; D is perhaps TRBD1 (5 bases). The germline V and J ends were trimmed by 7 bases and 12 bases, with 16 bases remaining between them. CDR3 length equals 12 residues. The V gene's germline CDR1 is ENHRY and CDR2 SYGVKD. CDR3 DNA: TGTGCCATCACGGACACTCCCGGACGGCAGTTCTTC. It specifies CAITDTPGRQFF.

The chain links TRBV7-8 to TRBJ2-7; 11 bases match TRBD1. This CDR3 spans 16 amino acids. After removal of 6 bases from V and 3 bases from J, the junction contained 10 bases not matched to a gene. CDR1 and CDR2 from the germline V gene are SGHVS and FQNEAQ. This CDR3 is CASRPTAGTGGYEQYF. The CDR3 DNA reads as TGTGCCAGCAGACCAACCGCCGGGACAGGGGGCTACGAGCAGTACTTC.

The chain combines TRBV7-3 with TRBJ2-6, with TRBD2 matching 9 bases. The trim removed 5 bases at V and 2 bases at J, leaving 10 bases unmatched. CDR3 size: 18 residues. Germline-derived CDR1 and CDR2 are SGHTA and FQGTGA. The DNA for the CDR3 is TGTGCCAGCAGCGCCTCTAGCGGGATCTCGACTGGGGCCAACGTCCTGACTTTC. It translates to CASSASSGISTGANVLTF.

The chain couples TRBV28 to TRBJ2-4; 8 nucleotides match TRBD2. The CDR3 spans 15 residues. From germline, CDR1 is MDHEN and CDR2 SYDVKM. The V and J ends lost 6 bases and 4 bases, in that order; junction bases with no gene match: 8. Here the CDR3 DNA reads TGTGCCAGCAGCCACGATAGCGGGAAGAAAAACATTCAGTACTTC. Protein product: CASSHDSGKKNIQYF. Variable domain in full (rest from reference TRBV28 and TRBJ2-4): DVKVTQSSRYLVKRTGEKVFLECVQDMDHENMFWYRQDPGLGLRLIYFSYDVKMKEKGDIPEGYSVSREKKERFSLILESASTNQTSMYLCASSHDSGKKNIQYFGAGTRLSVL.

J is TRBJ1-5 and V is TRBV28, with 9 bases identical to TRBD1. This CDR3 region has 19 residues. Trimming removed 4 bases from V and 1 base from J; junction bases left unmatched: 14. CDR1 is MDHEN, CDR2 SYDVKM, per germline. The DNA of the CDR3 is TGTGCCAGCAGTTGGGAGGACAGGGGTGACCTCTGGAGCAATCAGCCCCAGCATTTT. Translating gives CASSWEDRGDLWSNQPQHF.

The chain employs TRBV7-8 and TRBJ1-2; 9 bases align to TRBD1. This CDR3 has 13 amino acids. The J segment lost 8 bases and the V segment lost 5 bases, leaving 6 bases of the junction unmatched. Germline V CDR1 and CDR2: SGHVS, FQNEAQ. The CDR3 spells CASSPQGAWGYTF. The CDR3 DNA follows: TGTGCCAGCAGCCCACAGGGGGCTTGGGGCTACACCTTC.

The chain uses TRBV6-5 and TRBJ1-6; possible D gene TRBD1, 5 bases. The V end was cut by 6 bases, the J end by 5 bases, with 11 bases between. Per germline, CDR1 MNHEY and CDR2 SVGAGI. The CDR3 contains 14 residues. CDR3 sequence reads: CASRLDSNNSPLHF. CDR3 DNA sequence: TGTGCCAGCAGGCTAGACAGCAATAATTCACCCCTCCACTTT.

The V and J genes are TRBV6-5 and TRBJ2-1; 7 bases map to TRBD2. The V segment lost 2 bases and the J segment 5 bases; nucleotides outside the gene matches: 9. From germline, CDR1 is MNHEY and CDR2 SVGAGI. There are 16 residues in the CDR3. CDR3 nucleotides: TGTGCCAGCAGTTACCGCTGGACTAGGCTGGACAATGAGCAGTTCTTC. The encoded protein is CASSYRWTRLDNEQFF.

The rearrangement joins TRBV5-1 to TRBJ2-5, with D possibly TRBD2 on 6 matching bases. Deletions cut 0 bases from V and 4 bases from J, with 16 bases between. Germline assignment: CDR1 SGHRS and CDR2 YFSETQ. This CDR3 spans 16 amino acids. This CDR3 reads CASSLVAQGGSETQYF. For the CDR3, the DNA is TGCGCCAGCAGCTTGGTTGCCCAGGGAGGTTCAGAGACCCAGTACTTC.